The 3 T cell receptor beta chains listed next were all sequenced from one sample in a study of PD-1 blockade in mismatch repair-deficient tumors. Only in-frame clones appear in the TCRdb table, and some are missing; sequencing was by immunoSEQ multiplex PCR. The data show under 50,000 clones, over 60% seen once. The sequencing used PBMCs, collected before pembrolizumab treatment. The source is an adult with mismatch repair-deficient cancer.

V usage is TRBV5-8 and J usage is TRBJ2-7; the D is unclear. V gave up 1 base and J gave up 4 bases, with 9 bases separating them. CDR1 and CDR2 from the germline V gene are SGHTS and YDEGEE. This CDR3 has 13 amino acids. The CDR3: CASSLLGRYEQYF. As DNA, the CDR3 is TGTGCCAGCAGCTTGTTGGGAAGGTACGAGCAGTACTTC.

The table lists this clone with a few counts. The rearrangement uses TRBV30 and TRBJ1-3; D is unclear. Trimming removed 6 bases at V and 2 bases at J, with 11 bases between. Germline CDR1 reads GTSNPN; CDR2 reads SVGIG (reference sequence). The CDR3 contains 13 residues. The CDR3 coding sequence is TGTGCCTGCCCACAGATCCCTGGAAACACCATATATTTT. As protein: CACPQIPGNTIYF.

The chain carries TRBV19 and TRBJ2-7; a weak D match, TRBD1 (5 bases). Deletions cut 0 bases from V and 5 bases from J, with 11 bases between. From germline, CDR1 is LNHDA and CDR2 SQIVND (reference sequence). The CDR3 totals 14 residues. CDR3 nucleotide sequence: TGTGCCAGTAGTATAGATCTTGACAGCAACGAGCAGTACTTC. As protein: CASSIDLDSNEQYF.